The 14 T cell receptor beta chains in this list originate from one sample, sequenced in a study of blood T cell repertoires in COVID-19. Only in-frame clones appear in the TCRdb table, and some are missing; sequencing was by immunoSEQ multiplex PCR. Counted here are 150,000 to 200,000 clones, roughly nine tenths occurring once; the ten biggest clones make up approximately 3.5%. The material sequenced was peripheral blood. The origin of the receptors is a man between 65 and 85 years old with acute or convalescent COVID-19.

The rearrangement links TRBV5-6 to TRBJ1-1; 7 bases fit TRBD1. J was trimmed by 8 bases and V by 4 bases; bases with no gene match: 17. This CDR3 comprises 16 residues. CDR1 SGHDT and CDR2 YYEEEE come from the germline V gene. CDR3 nucleotides: TGTGCCAGCAGCCCTCCATTGGGTGACGACAGGGACGAAGCTTTCTTT. It encodes CASSPPLGDDRDEAFF.

The V gene is TRBV5-4, the J gene TRBJ1-2, with 10 positions matching TRBD1. Germline values: CDR1 SGHNT, CDR2 YYREEE (reference sequence). V was clipped by 4 bases and J by 2 bases; unmatched bases: 2. The CDR3 covers 14 residues. CDR3 amino acids: CASSLGQGNYGYTF. The CDR3 DNA reads as TGTGCCAGCAGCCTGGGACAGGGGAACTATGGCTACACCTTC. The full variable domain, completed using reference TRBV5-4 and TRBJ1-2, is ETGVTQSPTHLIKTRGQQVTLRCSSQSGHNTVSWYQQALGQGPQFIFQYYREEENGRGNFPPRFSGLQFPNYSSELNVNALELDDSALYLCASSLGQGNYGYTFGSGTRLTVV.

The chain recombines TRBV18 with TRBJ2-4; weak D call: TRBD1 (6 bases). V was trimmed by 3 bases and J by 0 bases, leaving 12 bases between them. Per the germline V gene, CDR1 is KGHSH and CDR2 is LQKENI. The CDR3 covers 16 residues. In DNA, the CDR3 is TGTGCCAGCTCACCTTCGACAGGACTAGCCAAAAACATTCAGTACTTC. This translates into CASSPSTGLAKNIQYF.

The CDR3 DNA reads as TGCAGCGTTACCGACGGGACAGCTAACACCGGGGAGCTGTTTTTT. It translates to CSVTDGTANTGELFF. This chain joins TRBV29-1 and TRBJ2-2; 7 nucleotides line up with TRBD1. The germline CDR1 and CDR2 sequences are SQVTM and ANQGSEA. There are 15 residues in the CDR3. V shed 5 bases and J 2 bases; nucleotides not matched to a gene: 8.

This chain links TRBV3-1 (or the pseudogene TRBV3-2) with TRBJ1-3; 7 bases agree with TRBD1. Germline assignment: CDR1 LGHDT and CDR2 YNNKEL (reference sequence). The CDR3 is 16 amino acids. Trimming took 1 base from V and 4 from J; bases not matched to a gene: 7. This chain's CDR3 is CASSQVLTGRGNTIYF. The CDR3 DNA sequence: TGTGCCAGCAGCCAAGTCCTGACAGGGCGAGGAAACACCATATATTTT.

V gene TRBV7-6 combines with J gene TRBJ2-2; a weak D match, TRBD2 (6 bases). V gave up 4 bases and J gave up 5 bases, with 20 bases separating them. The V gene's germline CDR1 is SGHVS and CDR2 FNYEAQ. The CDR3 consists of 17 residues. This chain's CDR3 is CASSSGWSGEDTGELFF. The CDR3 DNA follows: TGTGCCAGCAGCTCCGGTTGGTCGGGGGAGGATACCGGGGAGCTGTTTTTT.

The CDR3 DNA reads as TGTGCCAGCAGGGACGGACATCTCGCCTACGAGCAGTACTTC. The encoded protein is CASRDGHLAYEQYF. This rearrangement joins TRBV2 to TRBJ2-7; maybe TRBD1 (5 bases). The CDR3 contains 14 residues. Trimming took 6 bases from V and 2 from J, leaving 14 bases between them. Germline V gene data show CDR1 as SNHLY and CDR2 as FYNNEI.

J is TRBJ2-7 and V is TRBV7-2, with 8 positions matching TRBD2. CDR3 length: 14 amino acids. CDR1 and CDR2 (germline): SGHTA, FQGNSA. Trimming took 1 base from V and 13 from J; bases not matched to a gene: 12. For the CDR3, the DNA is TGTGCCAGCAGCTTAGTCCACAGCGGGGGCTTTCCATACTTC. This translates into CASSLVHSGGFPYF.

The rearrangement uses TRBV7-3 and TRBJ2-5; possible D gene TRBD1, 6 bases. CDR1 and CDR2 from the germline V gene are SGHTA and FQGTGA. This CDR3 contains 13 residues. Between the trimmed V and J ends, which lost 4 bases and 3 bases, there was a span of 9 bases. The CDR3 region has the DNA TGTGCCAGCAGCTCCCCAGGGGAAGAGACCCAGTACTTC. As protein: CASSSPGEETQYF.

This chain joins TRBV2 and TRBJ1-1; D remains unclear. CDR1 and CDR2 from the germline V gene are SNHLY and FYNNEI. The CDR3 consists of 13 residues. The germline V and J ends were trimmed by 4 bases and 4 bases, with 10 bases remaining between them. The CDR3 loop reads CASSGTWGTEAFF. The CDR3 nucleotides are TGTGCCAGCAGTGGGACTTGGGGCACTGAAGCTTTCTTT.

This clone was counted once. The chain is built from TRBV7-3 and TRBJ2-7, with 7 bases aligning to TRBD2. The germline V gene has CDR1 SGHTA and CDR2 FQGTGA. This CDR3 is built from 14 residues. Trimming at V came to 5 bases and at J to 2 bases, leaving 6 bases not matched to a gene. CDR3 loop: CASSPAGDPYEQYF. The CDR3 bases are TGTGCCAGCAGCCCCGCGGGGGACCCCTACGAGCAGTACTTC.

J is TRBJ2-7 and V is TRBV14, with 8 bases lining up with TRBD1. The CDR3 is 16 residues long. V gave up 1 base and J gave up 3 bases; unmatched junction bases: 8. Per the germline V gene, CDR1 is SGHDN and CDR2 is FVKESK. CDR3 DNA: TGTGCCAGCAGCCAAGCCGGCAGGGGGCTTGTCTACGAGCAGTACTTC. Its translation: CASSQAGRGLVYEQYF.

This rearrangement joins TRBV9 to TRBJ1-5, with D possibly matching TRBD1 (6 bases). V was shortened by 3 bases and J by 3 bases, with 19 bases between the two germline ends. This CDR3 region has 17 residues. In germline, CDR1 is SGDLS, CDR2 YYNGEE. CDR3 loop: CASSDDPTGPYNQPQHF. In DNA form, the CDR3 reads TGTGCCAGCAGCGACGACCCGACAGGACCTTACAATCAGCCCCAGCATTTT.

This sequence joins TRBV5-8 and TRBJ2-7, with TRBD2 matching 7 bases. Germline V gene data show CDR1 as SGHTS and CDR2 as YDEGEE. This CDR3 spans 18 amino acids. V shed 4 bases, J shed 2 bases, and the junction held 18 bases outside the gene matches. CDR3 sequence (DNA): TGTGCCAGCAGCGGACTAGACAGTCCGGACTTCTATACCTACGAGCAGTACTTC. Amino acids: CASSGLDSPDFYTYEQYF. Full variable domain (remainder filled in from reference TRBV5-8 and TRBJ2-7): EAGVTQSPTHLIKTRGQQATLRCSPISGHTSVYWYQQALGLGLQFLLWYDEGEERNRGNFPPRFSGRQFPNYSSELNVNALELEDSALYLCASSGLDSPDFYTYEQYFGPGTRLTVT.